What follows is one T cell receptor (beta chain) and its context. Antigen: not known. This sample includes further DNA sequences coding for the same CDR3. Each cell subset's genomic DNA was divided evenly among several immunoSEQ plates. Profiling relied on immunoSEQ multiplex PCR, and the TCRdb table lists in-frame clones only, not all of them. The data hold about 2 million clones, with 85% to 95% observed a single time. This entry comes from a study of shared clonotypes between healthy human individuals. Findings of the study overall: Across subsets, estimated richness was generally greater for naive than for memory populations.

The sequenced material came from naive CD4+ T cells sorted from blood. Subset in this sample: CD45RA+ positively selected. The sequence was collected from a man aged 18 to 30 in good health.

The CDR3 DNA reads as TGCGCCAGCAGCTTAGGAGGTGCAGATACGCAGTATTTT. Its protein product is CASSLGGADTQYF. This chain uses TRBV5-1 with TRBJ2-3, with a tentative D call TRBD2 (5 bases). The CDR3 totals 13 residues. The V end lost 2 bases, the J end lost 4 bases, and 8 bases lay between the germline ends. Germline lookup yields CDR1 SGHRS and CDR2 YFSETQ.